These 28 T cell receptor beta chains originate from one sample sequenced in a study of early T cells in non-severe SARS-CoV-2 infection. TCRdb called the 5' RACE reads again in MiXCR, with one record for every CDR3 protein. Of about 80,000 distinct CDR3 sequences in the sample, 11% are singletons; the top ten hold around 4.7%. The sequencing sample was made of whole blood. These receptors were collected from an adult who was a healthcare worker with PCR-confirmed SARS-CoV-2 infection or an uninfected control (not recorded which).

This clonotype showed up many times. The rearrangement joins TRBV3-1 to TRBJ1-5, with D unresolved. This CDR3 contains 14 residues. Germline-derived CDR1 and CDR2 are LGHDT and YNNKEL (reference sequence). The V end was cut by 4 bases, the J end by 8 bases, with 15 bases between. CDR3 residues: CASSLRTQPEPQHF. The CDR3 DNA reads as TGTGCCAGCAGCCTTCGGACCCAACCGGAGCCCCAGCATTTT.

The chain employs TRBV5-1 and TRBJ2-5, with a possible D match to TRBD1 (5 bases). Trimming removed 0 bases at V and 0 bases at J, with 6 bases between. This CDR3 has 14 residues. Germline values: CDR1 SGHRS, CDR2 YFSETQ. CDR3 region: CASSLAGHQETQYF. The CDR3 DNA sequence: TGCGCCAGCAGCTTGGCAGGGCACCAAGAGACCCAGTACTTC.

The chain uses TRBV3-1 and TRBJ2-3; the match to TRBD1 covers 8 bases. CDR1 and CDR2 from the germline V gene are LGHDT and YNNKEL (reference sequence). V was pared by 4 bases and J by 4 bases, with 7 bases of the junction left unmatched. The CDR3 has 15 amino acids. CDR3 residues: CASSPGQGRADTQYF. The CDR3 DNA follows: TGTGCCAGCAGCCCCGGACAGGGTAGGGCAGATACGCAGTATTTT.

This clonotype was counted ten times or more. CDR3 residues: CSASRRGTEAFF. The CDR3 DNA is TGCAGTGCTTCCAGACGGGGCACTGAAGCTTTCTTT. V usage is TRBV20-1 and J usage is TRBJ1-1; D not certain. Germline V CDR1 and CDR2: DFQATT, SNEGSKA (reference sequence). V lost 5 bases and J 4 bases, leaving 11 bases between the germline ends. CDR3 length equals 12 residues.

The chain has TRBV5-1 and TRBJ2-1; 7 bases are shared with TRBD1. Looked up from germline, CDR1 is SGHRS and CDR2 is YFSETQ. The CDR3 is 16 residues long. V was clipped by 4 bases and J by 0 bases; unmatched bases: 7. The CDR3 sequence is CASSLHRTGSYNEQFF. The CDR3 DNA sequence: TGCGCCAGCAGCCTTCACCGGACAGGCTCCTACAATGAGCAGTTCTTC.

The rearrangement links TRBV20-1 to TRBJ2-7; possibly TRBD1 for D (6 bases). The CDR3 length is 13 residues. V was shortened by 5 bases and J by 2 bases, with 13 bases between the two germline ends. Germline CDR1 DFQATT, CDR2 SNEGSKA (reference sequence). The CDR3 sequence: CSARTGLPYEQYF. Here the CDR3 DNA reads TGCAGTGCTCGTACAGGGCTACCCTACGAGCAGTACTTC.

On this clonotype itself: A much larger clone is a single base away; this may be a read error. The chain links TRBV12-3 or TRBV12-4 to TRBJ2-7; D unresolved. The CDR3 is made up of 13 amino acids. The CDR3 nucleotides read TGTGCCAGCACTCGTGGTGAGGCCTACGAGCGGTACTTC. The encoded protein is CASTRGEAYERYF.

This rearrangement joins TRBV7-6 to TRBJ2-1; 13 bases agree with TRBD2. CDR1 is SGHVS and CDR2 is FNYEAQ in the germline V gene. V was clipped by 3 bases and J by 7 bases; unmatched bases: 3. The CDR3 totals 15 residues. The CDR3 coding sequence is TGTGCCAGCAGCTTCCGACTAGCGGGGGGTAATGAGCAGTTCTTC. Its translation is CASSFRLAGGNEQFF. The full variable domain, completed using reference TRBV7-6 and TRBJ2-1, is GAGVSQSPRYKVTKRGQDVALRCDPISGHVSLYWYRQALGQGPEFLTYFNYEAQQDKSGLPNDRFSAERPEGSISTLTIQRTEQRDSAMYRCASSFRLAGGNEQFFGPGTRLTVL.

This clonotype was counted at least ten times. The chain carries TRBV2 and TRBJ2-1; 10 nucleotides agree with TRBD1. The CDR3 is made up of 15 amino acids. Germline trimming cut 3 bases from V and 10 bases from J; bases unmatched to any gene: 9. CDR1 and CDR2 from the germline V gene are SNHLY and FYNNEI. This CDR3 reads CASSDDRGRAGEQFF. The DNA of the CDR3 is TGTGCCAGCAGTGATGACAGGGGGCGCGCTGGGGAGCAGTTCTTC.

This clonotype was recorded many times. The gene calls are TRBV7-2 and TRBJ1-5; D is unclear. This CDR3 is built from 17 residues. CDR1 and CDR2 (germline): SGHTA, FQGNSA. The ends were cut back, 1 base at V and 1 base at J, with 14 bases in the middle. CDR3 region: CASSLVGATLSNQPQHF. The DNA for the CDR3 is TGTGCCAGCAGCTTAGTCGGAGCCACCTTGAGCAATCAGCCCCAGCATTTT. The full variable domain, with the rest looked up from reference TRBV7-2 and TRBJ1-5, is GAGVSQSPSNKVTEKGKDVELRCDPISGHTALYWYRQSLGQGLEFLIYFQGNSAPDKSGLPSDRFSAERTGGSVSTLTIQRTQQEDSAVYLCASSLVGATLSNQPQHFGDGTRLSIL.

CDR3 coding DNA: TGCGCCAGCAGCTTCGGGGGCAGCTCCTACAATGAGCAGTTCTTC. Its translation is CASSFGGSSYNEQFF. This rearrangement joins TRBV5-1 to TRBJ2-1, with D possibly being TRBD1 or TRBD2 (6 bases each). Per germline, CDR1 SGHRS and CDR2 YFSETQ. The CDR3 totals 15 residues. The V end was cut by 2 bases, the J end by 0 bases, with 9 bases between.

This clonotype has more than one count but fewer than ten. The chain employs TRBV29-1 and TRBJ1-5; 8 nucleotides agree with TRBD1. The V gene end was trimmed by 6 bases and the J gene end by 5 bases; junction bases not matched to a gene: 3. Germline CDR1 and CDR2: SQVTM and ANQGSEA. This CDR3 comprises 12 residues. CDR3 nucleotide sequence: TGCAGCGTGATACAGGGGGATCAGCCCCAGCATTTT. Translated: CSVIQGDQPQHF.

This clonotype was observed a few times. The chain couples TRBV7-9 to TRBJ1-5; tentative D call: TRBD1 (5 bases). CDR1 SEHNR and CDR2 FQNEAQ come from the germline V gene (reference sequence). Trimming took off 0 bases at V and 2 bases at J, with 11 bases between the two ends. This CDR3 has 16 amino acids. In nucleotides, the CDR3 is TGTGCCAGCAGCTTAGCGACCGACAGTCGCAATCAGCCCCAGCATTTT. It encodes CASSLATDSRNQPQHF. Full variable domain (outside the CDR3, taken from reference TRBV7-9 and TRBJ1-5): DTGVSQNPRHKITKRGQNVTFRCDPISEHNRLYWYRQTLGQGPEFLTYFQNEAQLEKSRLLSDRFSAERPKGSFSTLEIQRTEQGDSAMYLCASSLATDSRNQPQHFGDGTRLSIL.

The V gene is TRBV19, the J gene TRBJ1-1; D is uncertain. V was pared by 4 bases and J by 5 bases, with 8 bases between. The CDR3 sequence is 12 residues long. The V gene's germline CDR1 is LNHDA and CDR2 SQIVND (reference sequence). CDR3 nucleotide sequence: TGTGCCAGTAGTACGGCCCAAACTGAAGCTTTCTTT. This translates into CASSTAQTEAFF.

The CDR3 sequence is CASSRQGSYGYTF. The CDR3 nucleotides read TGTGCCAGCAGCCGACAGGGATCCTATGGCTACACCTTC. The chain uses TRBV7-9 and TRBJ1-2; TRBD1 aligns across 7 bases. J gave up 4 bases and V 5 bases, and 4 bases lay outside the gene matches. The CDR3 sequence is 13 residues long. Germline loops: CDR1 SEHNR, CDR2 FQNEAQ (reference sequence).

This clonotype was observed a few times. In DNA, the CDR3 is TGTGCCAGCAGTTCCGTTAATTCACCCCTCCACTTT. The encoded protein is CASSSVNSPLHF. This sequence joins TRBV6-2 or TRBV6-3 and TRBJ1-6; no firm D call. Per germline, CDR1 MNHEY and CDR2 SVGEGT. This CDR3 has 12 amino acids. The V end was cut by 4 bases, the J end by 6 bases, with 4 bases between.

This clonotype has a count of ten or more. The CDR3, as DNA: TGCAGTGCTAGAGAAGGGACTAGTTTCCTAAAAACCTACAATGAGCAGTTCTTC. Its protein product is CSAREGTSFLKTYNEQFF. V and J are TRBV20-1 and TRBJ2-1, with TRBD2 matching over 8 bases. From germline, CDR1 is DFQATT and CDR2 SNEGSKA (reference sequence). The V gene end was trimmed by 0 bases and the J gene end by 2 bases; junction bases not matched to a gene: 12. The CDR3 sequence is 18 residues long.

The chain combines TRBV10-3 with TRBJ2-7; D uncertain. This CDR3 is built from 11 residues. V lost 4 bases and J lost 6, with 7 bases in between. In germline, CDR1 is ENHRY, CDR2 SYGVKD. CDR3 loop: CAISVKSEQYF. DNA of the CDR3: TGTGCCATCAGTGTTAAGTCCGAGCAGTACTTC.

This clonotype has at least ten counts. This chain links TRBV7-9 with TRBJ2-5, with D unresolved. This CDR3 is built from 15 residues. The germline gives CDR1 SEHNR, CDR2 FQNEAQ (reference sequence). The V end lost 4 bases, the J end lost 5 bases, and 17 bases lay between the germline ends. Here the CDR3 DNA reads TGTGCCAGCAGCTCCCCCGGGCCAGTGGGGGAGACCCAGTACTTC. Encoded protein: CASSSPGPVGETQYF.

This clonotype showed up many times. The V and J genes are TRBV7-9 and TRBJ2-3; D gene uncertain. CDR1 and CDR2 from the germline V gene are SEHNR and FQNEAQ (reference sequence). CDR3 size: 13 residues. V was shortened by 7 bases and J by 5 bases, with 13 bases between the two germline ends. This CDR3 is CASTLGAVDTQYF. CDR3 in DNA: TGTGCCAGCACCCTTGGCGCGGTAGATACGCAGTATTTT.

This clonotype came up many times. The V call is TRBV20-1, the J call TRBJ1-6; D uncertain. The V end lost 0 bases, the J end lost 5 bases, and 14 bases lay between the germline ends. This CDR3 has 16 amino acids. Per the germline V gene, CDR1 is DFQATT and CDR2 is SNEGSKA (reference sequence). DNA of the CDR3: TGCAGTGCTAGAGAGATACTGCCAGACGATAATTCACCCCTCCACTTT. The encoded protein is CSAREILPDDNSPLHF.

The CDR3 sequence: CASSQDRTGDSNQPQHF. The CDR3 DNA reads TGCGCCAGCAGCCAAGATAGGACAGGCGATAGCAATCAGCCCCAGCATTTT. The chain links TRBV4-3 to TRBJ1-5; 7 bases fit TRBD1. Germline trimming cut 0 bases from V and 0 bases from J; bases unmatched to any gene: 5. The CDR3 sequence is 17 residues long. Germline-derived CDR1 and CDR2 are LGHNA and YSLEER.

This chain's CDR3 is CASSLVQGFEAGELFF. The CDR3 DNA sequence: TGTGCCAGCAGCTTGGTGCAGGGTTTCGAGGCCGGGGAGCTGTTTTTT. The chain recombines TRBV5-4 with TRBJ2-2, with TRBD1 as a possible D gene (5 bases). CDR1 and CDR2 (germline): SGHNT, YYREEE (reference sequence). V was clipped by 0 bases and J by 6 bases, with 15 bases between them. CDR3 length: 16 amino acids.

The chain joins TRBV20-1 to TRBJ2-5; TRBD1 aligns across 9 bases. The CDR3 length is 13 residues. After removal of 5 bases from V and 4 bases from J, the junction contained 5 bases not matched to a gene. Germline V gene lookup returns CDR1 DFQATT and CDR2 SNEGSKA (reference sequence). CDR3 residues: CSAWTGDGETQYF. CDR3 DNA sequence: TGCAGTGCTTGGACAGGGGACGGAGAGACCCAGTACTTC.

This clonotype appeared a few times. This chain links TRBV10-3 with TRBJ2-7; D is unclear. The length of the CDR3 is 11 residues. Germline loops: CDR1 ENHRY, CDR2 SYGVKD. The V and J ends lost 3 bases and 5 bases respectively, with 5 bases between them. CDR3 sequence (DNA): TGTGCCATCAGTGATCTAAACGAGCAGTACTTC. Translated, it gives CAISDLNEQYF.

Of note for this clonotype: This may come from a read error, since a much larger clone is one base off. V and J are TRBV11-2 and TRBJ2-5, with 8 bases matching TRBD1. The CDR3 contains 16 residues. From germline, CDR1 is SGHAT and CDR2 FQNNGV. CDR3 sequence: CASSSFRDRSQESQYF. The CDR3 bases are TGTGCCAGCAGCTCCTTCCGGGACAGGTCTCAAGAGTCCCAGTACTTC.

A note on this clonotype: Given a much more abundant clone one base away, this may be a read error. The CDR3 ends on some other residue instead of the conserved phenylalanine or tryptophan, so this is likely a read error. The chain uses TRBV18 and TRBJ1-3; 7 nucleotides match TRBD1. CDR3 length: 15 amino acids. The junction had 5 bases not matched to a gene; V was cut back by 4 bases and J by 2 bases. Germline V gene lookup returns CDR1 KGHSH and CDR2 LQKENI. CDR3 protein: CASSQTGVPGNTIYY. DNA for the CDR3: TGTGCCAGCTCACAAACAGGGGTGCCTGGAAACACCATATATTAT.

DNA of the CDR3: TGTGCCAGCAGCTTAGTGTTAGGCAGGACAGATACGCAGTATTTT. It translates to CASSLVLGRTDTQYF. V and J are TRBV11-2 and TRBJ2-3; D is uncertain. Trimming pared 1 base from V and 3 bases from J, leaving 11 bases between. The CDR3 contains 15 residues. The germline V gene has CDR1 SGHAT and CDR2 FQNNGV.